This T cell receptor (beta chain) was obtained from a study of cytomegalovirus exposure and HLA in healthy donors. PCR employed 60 Vbeta and 13 Jbeta primers. Clones were read by immunoSEQ multiplex PCR, and TCRdb kept only the in-frame ones, dropping some. This table holds more than 60,000 clones, around 68% found once. The length of the CDR3 is 15 residues. Trimming cost V 5 bases and J 4 bases, with 17 bases left between them. The germline gives CDR1 SGHAT, CDR2 FQNNGV. V and J are TRBV11-2 and TRBJ2-5; weak D call: TRBD2 (5 bases). The clonotype comes from a man aged 40-50 years in good health and CMV-seropositive. Material for sequencing was PBMCs. CDR3 nucleotide sequence: TGTGCCAGCAGCCGGAACACGGGGATACGAGAGACCCAGTACTTC. It yields the protein CASSRNTGIRETQYF.